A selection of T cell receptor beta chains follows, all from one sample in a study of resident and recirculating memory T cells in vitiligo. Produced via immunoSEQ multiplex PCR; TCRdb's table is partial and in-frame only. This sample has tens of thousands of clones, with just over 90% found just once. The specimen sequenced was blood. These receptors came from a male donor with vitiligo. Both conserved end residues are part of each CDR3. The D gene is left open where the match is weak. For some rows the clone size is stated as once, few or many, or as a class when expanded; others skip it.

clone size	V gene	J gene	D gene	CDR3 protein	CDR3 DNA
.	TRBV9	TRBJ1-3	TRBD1	CASSVALGTGSGNTIYF	TGTGCCAGCAGCGTAGCCCTCGGGACAGGGTCCGGAAACACCATATATTTT
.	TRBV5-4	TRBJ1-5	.	CASSLGGIDQPQHF	TGTGCCAGCAGCTTAGGAGGGATCGATCAGCCCCAGCATTTT
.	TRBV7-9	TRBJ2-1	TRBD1	CASSAPGGQVSYNEQFF	TGTGCCAGCAGCGCCCCCGGAGGACAGGTTAGCTACAATGAGCAGTTCTTC
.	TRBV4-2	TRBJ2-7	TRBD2	CASSQVNLAGAYEQYF	TGTGCCAGCAGCCAAGTCAATCTAGCGGGGGCCTACGAGCAGTACTTC
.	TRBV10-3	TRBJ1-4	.	CAISPGEKLFF	TGTGCCATCAGTCCGGGTGAAAAACTGTTTTTT
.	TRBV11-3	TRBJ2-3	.	CASSLGSFTDTQYF	TGTGCCAGCAGCTTGGGTAGCTTTACAGATACGCAGTATTTT
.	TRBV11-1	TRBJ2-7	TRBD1	CASSLGDSIYEQYF	TGTGCCAGCAGCTTAGGGGACAGTATCTACGAGCAGTACTTC
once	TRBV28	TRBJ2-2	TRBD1	CASNRDRVRTGELFF	TGTGCCAGCAACCGGGACAGGGTGCGCACCGGGGAGCTGTTTTTT
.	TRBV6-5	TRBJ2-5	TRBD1	CASSSTGAYQETQYF	TGTGCCAGCAGTTCAACAGGGGCGTACCAAGAGACCCAGTACTTC
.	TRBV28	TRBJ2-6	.	CASSLGGGGFLSGANVLTF	TGTGCCAGCAGTTTAGGGGGCGGGGGATTTCTTTCAGGGGCCAACGTCCTGACTTTC
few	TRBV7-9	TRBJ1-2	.	CASSTQGFEGYTF	TGTGCCAGCAGCACCCAGGGGTTTGAAGGCTACACCTTC
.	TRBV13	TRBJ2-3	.	CASSSSGWAGSTDTQYF	TGTGCCAGCAGCTCGTCCGGTTGGGCGGGTAGCACAGATACGCAGTATTTT
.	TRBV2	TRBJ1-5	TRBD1	CASNGQGNQPQHF	TGTGCCAGCAACGGACAGGGCAATCAGCCCCAGCATTTT
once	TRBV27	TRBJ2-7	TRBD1	CASSPLTGVSYEQYF	TGTGCCAGCAGTCCCCTGACAGGGGTATCGTACGAGCAGTACTTC
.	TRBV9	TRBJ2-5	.	CASSDREETQYF	TGTGCCAGCAGCGATAGAGAAGAGACCCAGTACTTC
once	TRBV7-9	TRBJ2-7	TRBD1	CASSKWKQGLYEQYF	TGTGCCAGCAGCAAGTGGAAACAGGGGCTCTACGAGCAGTACTTC
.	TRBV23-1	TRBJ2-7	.	CASSQTQGRHEQYF	TGCGCCAGCAGTCAGACACAGGGAAGGCACGAGCAGTACTTC
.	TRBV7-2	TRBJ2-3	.	CASSSFATSTDTQYF	TGTGCCAGCAGCTCGTTCGCGACTAGCACAGATACGCAGTATTTT
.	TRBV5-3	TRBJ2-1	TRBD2	CARIKLWLADYNEQFF	TGTGCCAGAATCAAACTCTGGCTAGCGGATTACAATGAGCAGTTCTTC
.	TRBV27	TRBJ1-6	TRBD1	CASSLRDSNSPLHF	TGTGCCAGCAGCCTCCGGGACAGCAATTCACCCCTCCACTTT
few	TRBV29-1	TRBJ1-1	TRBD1	CSVTRDRGRNTEAFF	TGCAGCGTGACCCGGGACAGGGGGCGCAACACTGAAGCTTTCTTT
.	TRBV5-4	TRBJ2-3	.	CASSREATDTQYF	TGTGCCAGCAGCCGCGAGGCCACAGATACGCAGTATTTT
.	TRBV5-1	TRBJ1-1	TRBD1	CASSPLGQGHNTEAFF	TGCGCCAGCAGCCCCCTCGGACAGGGGCATAACACTGAAGCTTTCTTT
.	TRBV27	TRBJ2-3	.	CASSLSVGGYTDTQYF	TGTGCCAGCAGTTTATCGGTGGGGGGTTACACAGATACGCAGTATTTT
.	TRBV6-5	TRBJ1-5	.	CASSYSYSNQPQHF	TGTGCCAGCAGTTACTCCTACAGCAATCAGCCCCAGCATTTT
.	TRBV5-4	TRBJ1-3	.	CASSLGGFGNTIYF	TGTGCCAGCAGCTTAGGAGGGTTTGGAAACACCATATATTTT
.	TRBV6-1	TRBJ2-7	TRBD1	CASSRQGASEQYF	TGTGCCAGCAGCCGACAGGGGGCCAGCGAGCAGTACTTC
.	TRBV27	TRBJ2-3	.	CASSFVTDTQYF	TGTGCCAGCAGTTTCGTCACAGATACGCAGTATTTT
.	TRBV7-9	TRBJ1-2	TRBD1	CASSLPLGTGDGYTF	TGTGCCAGCAGCTTACCCCTCGGGACAGGGGACGGCTACACCTTC
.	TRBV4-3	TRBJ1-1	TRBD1	CASSPLMMGQGNTEAFF	TGCGCCAGCAGCCCTTTAATGATGGGACAGGGGAACACTGAAGCTTTCTTT
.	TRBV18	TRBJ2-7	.	CASSPEGQRASSYEQYF	TGTGCCAGCTCACCAGAGGGACAAAGGGCTTCCTCCTACGAGCAGTACTTC
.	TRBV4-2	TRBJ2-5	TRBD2	CASSQRGLETGETQYF	TGTGCCAGCAGCCAACGCGGACTAGAAACGGGGGAGACCCAGTACTTC
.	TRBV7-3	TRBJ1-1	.	CASSLYRNTEAFF	TGTGCCAGCAGCTTATACAGGAACACTGAAGCTTTCTTT
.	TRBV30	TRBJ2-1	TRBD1	CACKPRPWTGESSYNEQFF	TGTGCCTGTAAGCCGAGACCCTGGACAGGGGAAAGCTCCTACAATGAGCAGTTCTTC
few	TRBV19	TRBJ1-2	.	CASMEGSWGYTF	TGTGCCAGTATGGAGGGCAGTTGGGGCTACACCTTC
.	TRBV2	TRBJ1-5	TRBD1	CASSEGTGGNNQPQHF	TGTGCCAGCAGTGAAGGGACAGGGGGAAACAATCAGCCCCAGCATTTT
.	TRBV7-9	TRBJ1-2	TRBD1	CASSFTTGGDGYTF	TGTGCCAGCAGCTTTACGACAGGGGGCGATGGCTACACCTTC
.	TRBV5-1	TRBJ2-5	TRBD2	CASSLAASGDQETQYF	TGCGCCAGCAGCTTGGCGGCTAGCGGGGACCAAGAGACCCAGTACTTC
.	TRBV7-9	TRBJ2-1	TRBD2	CASSPTSGGLKNEQFF	TGTGCCAGCAGCCCGACTAGCGGGGGCCTAAAGAATGAGCAGTTCTTC
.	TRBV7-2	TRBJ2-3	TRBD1	CASSLTGQGTDTQYF	TGTGCCAGCAGCTTGACGGGACAGGGGACAGATACGCAGTATTTT
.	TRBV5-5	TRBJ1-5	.	CASSLRQAGSQPQHF	TGTGCCAGCAGCTTGCGGCAGGCGGGGAGTCAGCCCCAGCATTTT
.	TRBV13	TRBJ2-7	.	CASSLVGAEQYF	TGTGCCAGCAGCTTAGTGGGGGCCGAGCAGTACTTC
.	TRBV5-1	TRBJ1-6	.	CASSSGSLGNSPLHF	TGCGCCAGCAGCTCGGGGTCCCTGGGGAATTCACCCCTCCACTTT
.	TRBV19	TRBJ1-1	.	CASSLQSLNTEAFF	TGTGCCAGTAGCTTACAGAGTCTGAACACTGAAGCTTTCTTT
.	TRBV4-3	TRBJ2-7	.	CASSQVSVGLREQYF	TGCGCCAGCAGCCAAGTCTCAGTGGGGCTACGCGAGCAGTACTTC
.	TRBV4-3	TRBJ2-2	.	CASSPLLGSYTGELFF	TGCGCCAGCAGCCCTCTTCTGGGCTCCTACACCGGGGAGCTGTTTTTT
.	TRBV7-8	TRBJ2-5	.	CASSLVIETQYF	TGTGCCAGCAGCTTAGTAATTGAGACCCAGTACTTC
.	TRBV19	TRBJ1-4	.	CASSIGLTQGEKLFF	TGTGCCAGTAGTATTGGGCTGACGCAGGGTGAAAAACTGTTTTTT
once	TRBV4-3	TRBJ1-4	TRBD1	CASSLGTGVSEKLFF	TGCGCCAGCAGCCTCGGGACAGGCGTGTCCGAAAAACTGTTTTTT
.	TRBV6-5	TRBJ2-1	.	CASSYGSPPNEQFF	TGTGCCAGCAGTTACGGGAGCCCACCTAATGAGCAGTTCTTC